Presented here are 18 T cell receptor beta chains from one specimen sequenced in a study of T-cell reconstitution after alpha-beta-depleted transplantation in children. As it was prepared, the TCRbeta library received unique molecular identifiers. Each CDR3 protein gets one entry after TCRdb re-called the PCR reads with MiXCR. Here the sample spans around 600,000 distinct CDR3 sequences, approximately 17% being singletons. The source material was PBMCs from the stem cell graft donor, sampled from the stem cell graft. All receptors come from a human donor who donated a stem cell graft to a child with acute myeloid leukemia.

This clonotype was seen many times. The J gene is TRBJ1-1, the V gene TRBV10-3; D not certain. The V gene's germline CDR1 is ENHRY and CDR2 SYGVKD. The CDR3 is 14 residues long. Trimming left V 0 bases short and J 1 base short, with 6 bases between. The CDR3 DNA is TGTGCCATCAGTGAGTCTTCTGGGAACACTGAAGCTTTCTTT. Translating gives CAISESSGNTEAFF.

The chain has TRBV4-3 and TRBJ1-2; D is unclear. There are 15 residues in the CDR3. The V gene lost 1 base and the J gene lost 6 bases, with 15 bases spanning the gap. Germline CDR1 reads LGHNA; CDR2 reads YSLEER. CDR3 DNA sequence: TGCGCCAGCAGCCAAGGAGGGAGTGGTCGGCATGGCTACACCTTC. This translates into CASSQGGSGRHGYTF.

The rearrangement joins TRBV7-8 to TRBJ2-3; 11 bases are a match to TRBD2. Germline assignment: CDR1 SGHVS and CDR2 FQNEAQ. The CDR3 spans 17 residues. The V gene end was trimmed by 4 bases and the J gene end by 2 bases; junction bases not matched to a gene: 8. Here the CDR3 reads CASSSGLAGGFTDTQYF. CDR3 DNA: TGTGCCAGCAGCTCCGGCCTAGCGGGGGGATTCACAGATACGCAGTATTTT. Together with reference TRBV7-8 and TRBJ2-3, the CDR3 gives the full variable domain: GAGVSQSPRYKVAKRGQDVALRCDPISGHVSLFWYQQALGQGPEFLTYFQNEAQLDKSGLPSDRFFAERPEGSVSTLKIQRTQQEDSAVYLCASSSGLAGGFTDTQYFGPGTRLTVL.

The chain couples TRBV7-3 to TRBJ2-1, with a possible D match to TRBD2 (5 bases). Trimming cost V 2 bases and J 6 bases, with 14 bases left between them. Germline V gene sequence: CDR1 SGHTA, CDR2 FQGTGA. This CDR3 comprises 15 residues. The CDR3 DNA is TGTGCCAGCAGCTTAGAACTAGTAGGTCGCAATGAGCAGTTCTTC. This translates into CASSLELVGRNEQFF. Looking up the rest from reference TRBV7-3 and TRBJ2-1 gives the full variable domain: GAGVSQTPSNKVTEKGKYVELRCDPISGHTALYWYRQSLGQGPEFLIYFQGTGAADDSGLPNDRFFAVRPEGSVSTLKIQRTERGDSAVYLCASSLELVGRNEQFFGPGTRLTVL.

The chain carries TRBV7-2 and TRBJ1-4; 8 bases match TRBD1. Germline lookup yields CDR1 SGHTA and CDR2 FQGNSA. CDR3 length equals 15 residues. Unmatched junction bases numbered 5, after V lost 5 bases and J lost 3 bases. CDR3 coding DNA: TGTGCCAGCAGCCAAGACAGGGGATCTAATGAAAAACTGTTTTTT. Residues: CASSQDRGSNEKLFF.

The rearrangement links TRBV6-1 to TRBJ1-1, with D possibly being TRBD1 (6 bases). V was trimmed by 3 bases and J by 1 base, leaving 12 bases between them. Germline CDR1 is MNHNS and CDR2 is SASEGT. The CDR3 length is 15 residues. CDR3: CASSEYRVGNTEAFF. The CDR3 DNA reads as TGTGCCAGCAGTGAGTACAGGGTCGGGAACACTGAAGCTTTCTTT.

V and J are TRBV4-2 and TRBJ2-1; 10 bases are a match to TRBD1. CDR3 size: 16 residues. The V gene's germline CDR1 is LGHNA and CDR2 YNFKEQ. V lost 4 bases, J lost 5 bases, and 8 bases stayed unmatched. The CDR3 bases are TGTGCCAGCAGCCCAGGGGCGGGGACAGGGGACAATGAGCAGTTCTTC. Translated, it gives CASSPGAGTGDNEQFF.

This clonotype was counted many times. The CDR3 DNA reads as TGTGCCAGCAATCTGGGACTCCAGTCCGTC. Protein sequence: CASNLGLQSV. This chain joins TRBV6-5 and TRBJ2-7; maybe TRBD2 (6 bases). The CDR3 covers 10 residues. Germline CDR1 is MNHEY and CDR2 is SVGAGI.

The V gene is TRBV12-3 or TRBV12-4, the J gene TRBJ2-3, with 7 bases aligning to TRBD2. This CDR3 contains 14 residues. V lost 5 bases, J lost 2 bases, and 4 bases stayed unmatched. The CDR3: CASSQTSPTDTQYF. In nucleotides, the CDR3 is TGTGCCAGCAGTCAGACTAGCCCCACAGATACGCAGTATTTT.

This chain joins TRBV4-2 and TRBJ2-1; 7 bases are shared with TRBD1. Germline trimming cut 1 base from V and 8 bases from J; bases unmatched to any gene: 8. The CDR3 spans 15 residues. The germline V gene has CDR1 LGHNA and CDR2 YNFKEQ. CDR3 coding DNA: TGTGCCAGCAGCCAAGTAGGGGGCCATGTGGATGAGCAGTTCTTC. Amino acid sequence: CASSQVGGHVDEQFF.

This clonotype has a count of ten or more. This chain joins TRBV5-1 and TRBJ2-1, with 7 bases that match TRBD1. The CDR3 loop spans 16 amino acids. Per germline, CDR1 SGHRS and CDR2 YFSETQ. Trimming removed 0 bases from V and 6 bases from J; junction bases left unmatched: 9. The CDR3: CASSLAERGRGNEQFF. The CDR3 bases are TGCGCCAGCAGCTTGGCGGAAAGGGGGCGCGGCAATGAGCAGTTCTTC.

In DNA form, the CDR3 reads TGTGCCAGCAAGCTGGGACAGCTCGTGAAAACCGGGGAGCTGTTTTTT. This encodes CASKLGQLVKTGELFF. The chain combines TRBV27 with TRBJ2-2, with 7 bases aligning to TRBD1. The CDR3 loop spans 16 amino acids. The germline CDR1 and CDR2 sequences are MNHEY and SMNVEV (reference sequence). Losses at the gene ends were 7 bases for V and 5 bases for J; bases not matched to a gene: 13.

The CDR3 is CASSLGAGGPISYNEQFF. The CDR3, as DNA: TGCGCCAGCAGCTTGGGAGCGGGGGGGCCCATCTCCTACAATGAGCAGTTCTTC. J is TRBJ2-1 and V is TRBV5-1; 10 bases agree with TRBD2. V was clipped by 0 bases and J by 0 bases; unmatched bases: 6. This CDR3 comprises 18 residues. Germline CDR1 reads SGHRS; CDR2 reads YFSETQ.

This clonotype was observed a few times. CDR3 region: CSALFGPQHF. In DNA form, the CDR3 reads TGCAGTGCTCTGTTTGGGCCCCAGCATTTT. This chain connects TRBV20-1 to TRBJ1-5; no clear D. Germline CDR1 DFQATT, CDR2 SNEGSKA (reference sequence). CDR3 size: 10 residues. Deletions cut 5 bases from V and 9 bases from J, with 8 bases between.

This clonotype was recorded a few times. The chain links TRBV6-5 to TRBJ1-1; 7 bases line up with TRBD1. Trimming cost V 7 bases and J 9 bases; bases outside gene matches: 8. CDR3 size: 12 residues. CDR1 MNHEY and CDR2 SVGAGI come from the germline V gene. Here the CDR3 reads CASTEVTGKAFF. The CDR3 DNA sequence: TGTGCCAGCACCGAGGTGACAGGGAAAGCTTTCTTT.

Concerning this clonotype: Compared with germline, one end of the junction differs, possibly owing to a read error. The CDR3 spells CAISPGRGPYGYTF. The CDR3 DNA sequence: TGTGCCATCAGCCCTGGACGAGGACCGTATGGCTACACCTTC. V and J are TRBV4-2 and TRBJ1-2; D not resolved. Per germline, CDR1 LGHNA and CDR2 YNFKEQ. The CDR3 has 14 amino acids.

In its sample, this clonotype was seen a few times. The CDR3 reads CASRDSLTSYEQFF. For the CDR3, the DNA is TGTGCCAGCAGGGACAGCCTAACCTCATATGAGCAGTTCTTC. V is TRBV25-1 and J is TRBJ2-1, with D perhaps TRBD1 (6 bases). The germline V and J ends were trimmed by 6 bases and 8 bases, with 17 bases remaining between them. The germline V gene has CDR1 MGHDK and CDR2 SYGVNS. The CDR3 runs to 14 residues.

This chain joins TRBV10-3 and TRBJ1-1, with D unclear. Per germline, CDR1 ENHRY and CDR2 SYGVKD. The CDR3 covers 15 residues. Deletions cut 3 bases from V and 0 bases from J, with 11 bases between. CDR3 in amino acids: CAISEGIGMNTEAFF. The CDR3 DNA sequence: TGTGCCATCAGTGAAGGCATCGGTATGAACACTGAAGCTTTCTTT.